A single sample gave rise to the 30 T cell receptor beta chains below, sequenced in a study of blood T cell repertoires in COVID-19 (dated by TCRdb to the early 2020s). Receptors were amplified or captured by the immunoSEQ multiplex PCR assay. Drawn from immuneACCESS, this table holds only the in-frame rearrangements with V and J called that TCRdb kept. Clones are partly lost; checked studies trace under half to an unresolved V gene and leave the rest unexplained. Across this sample there are tens of thousands of clones, with 80% to 90% seen only once. The ten most abundant clones make up roughly a tenth of the sample. The specimen sequenced was peripheral blood. These receptor sequences come from a man aged 70-80 years with active or convalescent COVID-19.

The chain combines TRBV7-9 with TRBJ1-6, with D unclear. The V and J ends lost 4 bases and 7 bases respectively, with 11 bases between them. Germline V lookup: CDR1 SEHNR, CDR2 FQNEAQ (reference sequence). CDR3 length equals 14 residues. Here the CDR3 reads CASSSTQNNSPLHF. The DNA for the CDR3 is TGTGCCAGCAGCTCTACACAGAACAATTCACCCCTCCACTTT.

The chain has TRBV6-1 and TRBJ1-6, with TRBD1 matching over 9 bases. Germline values: CDR1 MNHNS, CDR2 SASEGT. J was trimmed by 9 bases and V by 4 bases; bases with no gene match: 10. The CDR3 loop spans 16 amino acids. The CDR3: CASSAVLQGARSPLHF. The CDR3 DNA follows: TGTGCCAGCAGTGCGGTCCTACAGGGGGCTCGTTCACCCCTCCACTTT.

The V gene is TRBV13, the J gene TRBJ2-7, with 8 bases that match TRBD1. The CDR3 covers 15 residues. V lost 0 bases and J lost 3; bases outside the gene matches: 4. CDR1 is PRHDT and CDR2 is FYEKMQ in the germline V gene (reference sequence). Here the CDR3 DNA reads TGTGCCAGCAGCTTAGGGGGTGGACAGGGCTACGAGCAGTACTTC. Translation gives CASSLGGGQGYEQYF. Together with reference TRBV13 and TRBJ2-7, the CDR3 gives the full variable domain: AAGVIQSPRHLIKEKRETATLKCYPIPRHDTVYWYQQGPGQDPQFLISFYEKMQSDKGSIPDRFSAQQFSDYHSELNMSSLELGDSALYFCASSLGGGQGYEQYFGPGTRLTVT.

This clone was detected a few times. The V call is TRBV27, the J call TRBJ1-4; TRBD1 matches 9 bases. Germline V lookup: CDR1 MNHEY, CDR2 SMNVEV (reference sequence). The CDR3 runs 14 residues. V shed 5 bases, J shed 7 bases, and the junction held 5 bases outside the gene matches. CDR3 amino acids: CASSPMTGGEKLFF. The CDR3 nucleotides are TGTGCCAGCAGTCCAATGACAGGGGGTGAAAAACTGTTTTTT.

The CDR3 spells CASNMGGSSNQPQHF. Here the CDR3 DNA reads TGTGCCAGCAATATGGGAGGGAGTAGCAATCAGCCCCAGCATTTT. The chain uses TRBV6-6 and TRBJ1-5; no reliable D call. Per the germline V gene, CDR1 is MNHNY and CDR2 is SVGAGI (reference sequence). This CDR3 has 15 residues. The V and J ends lost 7 bases and 0 bases respectively, with 13 bases between them.

This chain uses TRBV20-1 with TRBJ1-1, with 8 bases lining up with TRBD1. After removal of 6 bases from V and 11 bases from J, the junction contained 8 bases not matched to a gene. Germline CDR1 reads DFQATT; CDR2 reads SNEGSKA (reference sequence). The CDR3 spans 11 residues. CDR3 protein: CSAEDRVEAFF. The CDR3 DNA reads TGCAGTGCGGAGGACAGGGTCGAGGCTTTCTTT.

This chain links TRBV7-9 with TRBJ1-4; 7 positions agree with TRBD1. CDR3 length: 14 residues. Germline V gives CDR1 SEHNR, CDR2 FQNEAQ (reference sequence). V lost 0 bases and J lost 5; bases outside the gene matches: 0. The CDR3 region is CASSLAQGNEKLFF. The CDR3 DNA is TGTGCCAGCAGCTTAGCACAGGGGAATGAAAAACTGTTTTTT.

The J gene is TRBJ1-5, the V gene TRBV7-9; TRBD1 matches at 8 bases. The germline gives CDR1 SEHNR, CDR2 FQNEAQ (reference sequence). The CDR3 has 16 amino acids. The V gene end was trimmed by 5 bases and the J gene end by 4 bases; junction bases not matched to a gene: 10. As DNA, the CDR3 is TGTGCCAGCAGCGATGAGGGGGGGACAGGAAATCAGCCCCAGCATTTT. Translated, it gives CASSDEGGTGNQPQHF. Drawing the rest from reference TRBV7-9 and TRBJ1-5, the complete variable domain is DTGVSQNPRHKITKRGQNVTFRCDPISEHNRLYWYRQTLGQGPEFLTYFQNEAQLEKSRLLSDRFSAERPKGSFSTLEIQRTEQGDSAMYLCASSDEGGTGNQPQHFGDGTRLSIL.

This chain connects TRBV4-1 to TRBJ1-5, with D unclear. Germline loops: CDR1 MGHRA, CDR2 YSYEKL. Trimming took 1 base from V and 5 from J, leaving 18 bases between them. The CDR3 extends over 17 amino acids. The chain's CDR3 is CASSQGMAHARDQPQHF. In nucleotides, the CDR3 is TGCGCCAGCAGCCAAGGTATGGCTCACGCTCGGGATCAGCCCCAGCATTTT.

The chain is built from TRBV5-8 and TRBJ1-4; D gene ambiguous. Trimming removed 1 base from V and 5 bases from J, with 6 bases in between. Germline CDR1 is SGHTS and CDR2 is YDEGEE. The CDR3 has 13 residues. CDR3: CASSLWANEKLFF. CDR3 coding DNA: TGTGCCAGCAGCTTGTGGGCGAATGAAAAACTGTTTTTT.

The V gene is TRBV18, the J gene TRBJ1-1; D unresolved. Trimming shortened V by 2 bases and J by 1 base, and 5 bases separated the two germline ends. There are 13 residues in the CDR3. CDR1 is KGHSH, CDR2 LQKENI, per germline. The CDR3 bases are TGTGCCAGCTCACCAGCAGAGAACACTGAAGCTTTCTTT. Protein sequence: CASSPAENTEAFF.

This chain uses TRBV7-2 with TRBJ1-2; D might be TRBD1 (5 bases). The V gene's germline CDR1 is SGHTA and CDR2 FQGNSA. Trimming removed 2 bases at V and 7 bases at J, with 8 bases between. The CDR3 runs to 12 residues. CDR3 sequence: CASSLSRVGYTF. The CDR3 DNA reads as TGTGCCAGCAGCTTATCCAGGGTTGGCTACACCTTC.

This clone was found a few times. The chain carries TRBV10-3 and TRBJ2-5; possibly TRBD2 for D (6 bases). CDR3 length: 13 amino acids. Germline assignment: CDR1 ENHRY and CDR2 SYGVKD. V gave up 4 bases and J gave up 5 bases, with 11 bases separating them. The CDR3 spells CAISVGTAETQYF. Here the CDR3 DNA reads TGTGCCATCAGTGTTGGGACTGCGGAGACCCAGTACTTC.

The V call is TRBV30, the J call TRBJ2-7; TRBD2 matches 10 bases. Germline CDR1 reads GTSNPN; CDR2 reads SVGIG (reference sequence). V shed 4 bases, J shed 7 bases, and the junction held 13 bases outside the gene matches. The CDR3 has 15 residues. CDR3 DNA sequence: TGTGCCTGGACAAAGGGGCTAGCGGGAGCTTTGGAGCAGTACTTC. Protein: CAWTKGLAGALEQYF.

The chain recombines TRBV30 with TRBJ2-3; the match to TRBD2 covers 10 bases. The CDR3 extends over 17 amino acids. V lost 2 bases, J lost 4 bases, and 12 bases stayed unmatched. Looked up from germline, CDR1 is GTSNPN and CDR2 is SVGIG (reference sequence). This chain's CDR3 is CAWSKTSGYRAADTQYF. DNA for the CDR3: TGTGCCTGGAGTAAGACTAGCGGGTATCGGGCGGCAGATACGCAGTATTTT.

This chain joins TRBV3-1 (or the pseudogene TRBV3-2) and TRBJ2-1, with 7 bases lining up with TRBD2. CDR3 length equals 15 residues. From germline, CDR1 is LGHDT and CDR2 YNNKEL (reference sequence). With V trimmed by 4 bases and J by 5 bases, 8 bases remained unmatched. The CDR3 spells CASSLGPGLNNEQFF. In DNA form, the CDR3 reads TGTGCCAGCAGCCTAGGCCCGGGACTAAACAATGAGCAGTTCTTC.

The chain links TRBV6-5 to TRBJ2-1, with 8 bases aligning to TRBD2. Unmatched junction bases numbered 7, after V lost 0 bases and J lost 6 bases. This CDR3 has 16 amino acids. The germline CDR1 and CDR2 sequences are MNHEY and SVGAGI. The CDR3 protein is CASSYSKAGEGNEQFF. The DNA for the CDR3 is TGTGCCAGCAGTTACTCGAAAGCGGGAGAGGGCAATGAGCAGTTCTTC.

The V and J genes are TRBV27 and TRBJ1-6; 7 bases fit TRBD1. Germline trimming cut 4 bases from V and 7 bases from J; bases unmatched to any gene: 16. The germline CDR1 and CDR2 sequences are MNHEY and SMNVEV (reference sequence). CDR3 length: 18 residues. CDR3 loop: CASSSRGQTTKFNSPLHF. CDR3 DNA: TGTGCCAGCAGTTCGCGGGGACAGACGACTAAATTCAATTCACCCCTCCACTTT.

This clone was detected once. The V and J genes are TRBV10-3 and TRBJ1-2, with D uncertain. The CDR3 loop spans 13 amino acids. The ends were cut back, 0 bases at V and 6 bases at J, with 8 bases in the middle. Germline CDR1 is ENHRY and CDR2 is SYGVKD. In nucleotides, the CDR3 is TGTGCCATCAGTGAGTCTCTATTAAATGGCTACACCTTC. Encoded protein: CAISESLLNGYTF.

The V gene is TRBV7-9, the J gene TRBJ1-2; D is unclear. V was pared by 1 base and J by 8 bases, with 14 bases between. The CDR3 extends over 14 amino acids. The V gene's germline CDR1 is SEHNR and CDR2 FQNEAQ (reference sequence). As DNA, the CDR3 is TGTGCCAGCAGCTTAGGAGTCAGTGCGGCGGGCTACACCTTC. Protein product: CASSLGVSAAGYTF. Filled out from reference TRBV7-9 and TRBJ1-2, the complete variable domain reads DTGVSQNPRHKITKRGQNVTFRCDPISEHNRLYWYRQTLGQGPEFLTYFQNEAQLEKSRLLSDRFSAERPKGSFSTLEIQRTEQGDSAMYLCASSLGVSAAGYTFGSGTRLTVV.

V is TRBV7-3 and J is TRBJ2-3; D perhaps matches TRBD1 (6 bases). The germline gives CDR1 SGHTA, CDR2 FQGTGA. The length of the CDR3 is 13 residues. Trimming took 5 bases from V and 10 from J, leaving 16 bases between them. The CDR3 protein is CASSRTADSSQYF. CDR3 DNA sequence: TGTGCCAGCAGCCGTACCGCGGACAGCTCGCAGTATTTT.

This rearrangement joins TRBV27 to TRBJ2-7; 10 nucleotides align to TRBD2. CDR1 and CDR2 (germline): MNHEY, SMNVEV (reference sequence). The CDR3 spans 16 residues. J was trimmed by 1 base and V by 2 bases; bases with no gene match: 5. CDR3 sequence (DNA): TGTGCCAGCAGTTTACCCGGACTAGCGGAATCCTACGAGCAGTACTTC. This translates into CASSLPGLAESYEQYF.

The chain recombines TRBV7-9 with TRBJ2-1, with 11 bases fitting TRBD2. Germline V gene sequence: CDR1 SEHNR, CDR2 FQNEAQ (reference sequence). The V segment lost 5 bases and the J segment 6 bases; nucleotides outside the gene matches: 6. The CDR3 length is 15 residues. CDR3 nucleotide sequence: TGTGCCAGCAGCGTACTAGCGGGAGTATTCAATGAGCAGTTCTTC. Translation gives CASSVLAGVFNEQFF.

The CDR3 nucleotides are TGTGCCAGCAGCGTAGGGACAGGGACAACTAATGAAAAACTGTTTTTT. Its protein is CASSVGTGTTNEKLFF. The V and J genes are TRBV9 and TRBJ1-4; TRBD1 matches 8 bases. This CDR3 spans 16 amino acids. The germline CDR1 and CDR2 sequences are SGDLS and YYNGEE. J was trimmed by 0 bases and V by 0 bases; bases with no gene match: 1.

The chain combines TRBV27 with TRBJ2-7; 9 nucleotides align to TRBD2. Germline CDR1 and CDR2: MNHEY and SMNVEV (reference sequence). The CDR3 is 16 amino acids. V was pared by 6 bases and J by 1 base, with 10 bases of the junction left unmatched. The CDR3 loop is CASRPGRLAVSYEQYF. CDR3 bases: TGTGCCAGCAGACCCGGGCGACTAGCGGTTTCCTACGAGCAGTACTTC.

V is TRBV29-1 and J is TRBJ1-1; possibly TRBD1 for D (5 bases). The germline gives CDR1 SQVTM, CDR2 ANQGSEA. The V and J ends lost 5 bases and 0 bases respectively, with 13 bases between them. The CDR3 has 14 amino acids. The CDR3 region has the DNA TGCAGCGTTTTGGGGGGGTACCTGAACACTGAAGCTTTCTTT. Its translation: CSVLGGYLNTEAFF.

This clone appeared a single time. The V and J genes are TRBV5-1 and TRBJ1-1; 12 bases are shared with TRBD1. The CDR3 consists of 20 residues. The J segment lost 0 bases and the V segment lost 3 bases, leaving 15 bases of the junction unmatched. Germline loops: CDR1 SGHRS, CDR2 YFSETQ. This chain's CDR3 is CASSSTPPGTGGVMNTEAFF. The CDR3, as DNA: TGCGCCAGCAGCTCCACTCCGCCCGGGACAGGGGGCGTGATGAACACTGAAGCTTTCTTT. The entire variable domain, with the rest obtained from reference TRBV5-1 and TRBJ1-1, is as follows: KAGVTQTPRYLIKTRGQQVTLSCSPISGHRSVSWYQQTPGQGLQFLFEYFSETQRNKGNFPGRFSGRQFSNSRSEMNVSTLELGDSALYLCASSSTPPGTGGVMNTEAFFGQGTRLTVV.

The gene calls are TRBV7-6 and TRBJ1-4; 9 bases are a match to TRBD1. Unmatched junction bases numbered 8, after V lost 5 bases and J lost 7 bases. Looked up from germline, CDR1 is SGHVS and CDR2 is FNYEAQ. This CDR3 is built from 15 residues. CDR3 loop: CASSRGGQGGEKLFF. The CDR3 nucleotides read TGTGCCAGCAGCCGAGGGGGACAGGGAGGTGAAAAACTGTTTTTT.

V usage is TRBV18 and J usage is TRBJ2-1, with 13 positions matching TRBD2. Germline loops: CDR1 KGHSH, CDR2 LQKENI. V gave up 3 bases and J gave up 8 bases; unmatched junction bases: 4. This CDR3 is 15 amino acids long. The CDR3 loop reads CASSPTSGRAYEQFF. The CDR3 nucleotides are TGTGCCAGCTCACCCACTAGCGGGAGGGCCTATGAGCAGTTCTTC.

The chain carries TRBV6-5 and TRBJ2-7, with 8 bases aligning to TRBD2. V lost 2 bases and J lost 2; bases outside the gene matches: 8. The length of the CDR3 is 16 residues. Germline V gene lookup returns CDR1 MNHEY and CDR2 SVGAGI. The CDR3 protein is CASSYHLAGGPYEQYF. As DNA, the CDR3 is TGTGCCAGCAGTTACCATCTAGCGGGTGGGCCCTACGAGCAGTACTTC.